The clone carrying this T cell receptor beta chain was seen at least ten times. Its antigen is not known. In patients chosen for sequencing, flow cytometry had shown CD8+CD57+ cell expansion. This CDR3 comprises 15 residues. Per the germline V gene, CDR1 is SGHTA and CDR2 is FQGNSA. The junction had 1 base not matched to a gene; V was cut back by 1 base and J by 1 base. The data are from a study of CD8+CD57+ T cells in acquired aplastic anemia. Study findings and constraints: Overlap between patients and controls comprised 25 to 35 CD8+ CDR3 sequences.

Profiles of TCR beta VDJ and CDR3 were generated from a genomic DNA template. TCRdb re-called the reads through MiXCR, storing one row per CDR3 protein. This sample has 150,000 or so distinct CDR3 sequences, with roughly 50% found just once. The receptor was isolated from a human donor with aplastic anemia. Sequencing input: sorted CD4+, CD8+, or CD8+CD57+ T cells (not recorded which) from PBMCs. This chain joins TRBV7-2 and TRBJ1-5, with TRBD1 matching over 7 bases. CDR3 loop: CASSLGRGSNQPQHF. CDR3 DNA sequence: TGTGCCAGCAGCTTAGGCAGGGGGAGCAATCAGCCCCAGCATTTT.